The clone carrying this T cell receptor (beta chain) was seen a single time. Its ends do not fully match the called genes, so a read error is possible. The data originate from a study of control samples from healthy donors and cancer patients. The CDR3 spans 12 residues. Per the germline V gene, CDR1 is MNHEY and CDR2 is SVGAGI. Sequencing was performed with immunoSEQ multiplex PCR; in TCRdb, only in-frame clones are kept and a portion is missing. The sample gives approximately 220,000 clones, 85% to 95% of which show up once; 1.5% is in the top ten. This TCR was recovered from a man aged 50 or older in good health. J is TRBJ2-4 and V is TRBV6-5; 8 bases align to TRBD1. Material for sequencing was blood. The DNA for the CDR3 is TGTGCCAGCACGAGAGTAGGGACAGGCTTGAACTTC. Translating it yields CASTRVGTGLNF.